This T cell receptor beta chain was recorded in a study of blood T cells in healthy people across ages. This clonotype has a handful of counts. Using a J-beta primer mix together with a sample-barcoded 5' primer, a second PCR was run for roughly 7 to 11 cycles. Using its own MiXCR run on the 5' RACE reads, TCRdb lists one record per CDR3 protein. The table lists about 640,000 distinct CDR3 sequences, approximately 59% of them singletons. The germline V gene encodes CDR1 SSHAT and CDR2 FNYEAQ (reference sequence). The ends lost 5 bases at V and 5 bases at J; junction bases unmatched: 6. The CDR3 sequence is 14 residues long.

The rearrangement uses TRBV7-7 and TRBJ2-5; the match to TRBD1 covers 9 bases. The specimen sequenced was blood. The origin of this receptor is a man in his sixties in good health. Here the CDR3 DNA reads TGTGCCAGCAGCCCGACAGGGGGGGGCGAGACCCAGTACTTC. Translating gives CASSPTGGGETQYF.